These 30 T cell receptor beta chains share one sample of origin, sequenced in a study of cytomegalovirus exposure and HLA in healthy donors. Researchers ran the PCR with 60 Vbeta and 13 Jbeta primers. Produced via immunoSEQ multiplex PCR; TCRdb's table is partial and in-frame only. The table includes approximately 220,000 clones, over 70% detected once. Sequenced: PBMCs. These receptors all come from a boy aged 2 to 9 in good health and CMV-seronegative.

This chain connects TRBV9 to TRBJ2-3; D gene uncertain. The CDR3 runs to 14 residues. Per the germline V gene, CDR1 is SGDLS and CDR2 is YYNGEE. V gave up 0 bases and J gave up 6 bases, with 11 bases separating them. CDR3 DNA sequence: TGTGCCAGCAGCGTAGGGTCAGAGAGGGATACGCAGTATTTT. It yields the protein CASSVGSERDTQYF.

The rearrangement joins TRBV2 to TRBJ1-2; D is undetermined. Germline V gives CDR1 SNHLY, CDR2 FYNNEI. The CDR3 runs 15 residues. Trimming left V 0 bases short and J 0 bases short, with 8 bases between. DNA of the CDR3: TGTGCCAGCAGTGAAGCACGGAGGTCTAACTATGGCTACACCTTC. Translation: CASSEARRSNYGYTF.

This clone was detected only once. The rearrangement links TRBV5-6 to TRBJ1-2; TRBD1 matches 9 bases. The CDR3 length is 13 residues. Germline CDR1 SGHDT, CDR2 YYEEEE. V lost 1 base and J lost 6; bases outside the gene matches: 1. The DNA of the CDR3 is TGTGCCAGCAGCTTGCGACAGGGGGATGGCTACACCTTC. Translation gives CASSLRQGDGYTF.

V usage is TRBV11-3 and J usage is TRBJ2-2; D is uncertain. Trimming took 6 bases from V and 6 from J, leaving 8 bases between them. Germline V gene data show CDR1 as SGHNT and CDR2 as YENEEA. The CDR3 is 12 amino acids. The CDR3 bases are TGTGCCAGCAGTCGAGAGTCCGGGGAGCTGTTTTTT. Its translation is CASSRESGELFF.

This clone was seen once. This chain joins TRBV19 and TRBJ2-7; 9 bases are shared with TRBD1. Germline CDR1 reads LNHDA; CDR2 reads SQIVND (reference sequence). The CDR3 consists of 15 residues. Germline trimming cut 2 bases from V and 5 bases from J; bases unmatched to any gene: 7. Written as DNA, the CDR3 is TGTGCCAGTAGTATAATGATCACAGGGGGCCACGAGCAGTACTTC. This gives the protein CASSIMITGGHEQYF.

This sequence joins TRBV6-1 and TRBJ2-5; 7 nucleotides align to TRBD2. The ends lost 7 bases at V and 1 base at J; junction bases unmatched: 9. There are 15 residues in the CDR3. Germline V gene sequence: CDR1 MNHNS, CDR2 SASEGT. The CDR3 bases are TGTGCCAGCACGTCCATAGGGGAGGGCCAAGAGACCCAGTACTTC. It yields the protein CASTSIGEGQETQYF.

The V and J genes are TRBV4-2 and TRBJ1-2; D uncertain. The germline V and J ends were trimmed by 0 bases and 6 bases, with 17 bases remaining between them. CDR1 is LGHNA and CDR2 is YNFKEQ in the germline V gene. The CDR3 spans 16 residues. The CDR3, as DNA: TGTGCCAGCAGCCAAGATAGGGCCTCGGGAGTCAATGGCTACACCTTC. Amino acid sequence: CASSQDRASGVNGYTF.

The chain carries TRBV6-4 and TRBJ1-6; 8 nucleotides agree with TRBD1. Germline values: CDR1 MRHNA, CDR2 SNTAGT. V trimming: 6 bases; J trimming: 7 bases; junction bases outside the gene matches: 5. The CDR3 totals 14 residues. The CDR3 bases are TGTGCCAGCAGAACAGGGGGTGGCAATTCACCCCTCCACTTT. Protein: CASRTGGGNSPLHF.

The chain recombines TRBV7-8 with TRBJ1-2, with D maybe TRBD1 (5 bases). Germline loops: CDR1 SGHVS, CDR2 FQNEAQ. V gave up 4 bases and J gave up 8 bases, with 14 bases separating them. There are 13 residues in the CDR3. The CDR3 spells CASSSPTELGYTF. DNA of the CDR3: TGTGCCAGCAGCTCCCCGACAGAGCTGGGCTACACCTTC.

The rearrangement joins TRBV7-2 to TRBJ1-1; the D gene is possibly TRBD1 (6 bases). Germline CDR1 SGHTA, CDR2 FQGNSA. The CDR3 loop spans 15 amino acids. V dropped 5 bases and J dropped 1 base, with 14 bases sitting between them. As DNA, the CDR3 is TGTGCCAGCAGCCCGCTGAGAGGGGGGAACACTGAAGCTTTCTTT. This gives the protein CASSPLRGGNTEAFF. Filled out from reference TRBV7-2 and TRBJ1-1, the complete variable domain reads GAGVSQSPSNKVTEKGKDVELRCDPISGHTALYWYRQSLGQGLEFLIYFQGNSAPDKSGLPSDRFSAERTGGSVSTLTIQRTQQEDSAVYLCASSPLRGGNTEAFFGQGTRLTVV.

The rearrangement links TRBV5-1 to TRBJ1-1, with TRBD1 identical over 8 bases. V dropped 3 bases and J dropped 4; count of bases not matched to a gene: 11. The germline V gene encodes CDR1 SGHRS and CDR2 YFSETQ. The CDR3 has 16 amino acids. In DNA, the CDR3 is TGCGCCAGCAGCTCCCGGACAGGGCCTGAGGGCACTGAAGCTTTCTTT. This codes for CASSSRTGPEGTEAFF.

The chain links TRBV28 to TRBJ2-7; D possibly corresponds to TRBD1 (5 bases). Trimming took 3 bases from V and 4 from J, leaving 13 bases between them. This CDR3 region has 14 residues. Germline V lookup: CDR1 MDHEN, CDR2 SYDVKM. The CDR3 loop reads CASSFSGMRYEQYF. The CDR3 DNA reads TGTGCCAGCAGTTTTTCAGGGATGAGGTACGAGCAGTACTTC.

The CDR3 reads CAKIGGQGSLDTIYF. CDR3 nucleotide sequence: TGTGCCAAGATAGGTGGGCAGGGGTCTTTGGACACCATATATTTT. The chain links TRBV14 to TRBJ1-3; D may be TRBD1 (6 bases). Per germline, CDR1 SGHDN and CDR2 FVKESK. CDR3 length: 15 residues. V gave up 10 bases and J gave up 8 bases, with 24 bases separating them. The full variable domain, in which reference TRBV14 and TRBJ1-3 provide the parts outside the CDR3, is EAGVTQFPSHSVIEKGQTVTLRCDPISGHDNLYWYRRVMGKEIKFLLHFVKESKQDESGMPNNRFLAERTGGTYSTLKVQPAELEDSGVYFCAKIGGQGSLDTIYFGEGSWLTVV.

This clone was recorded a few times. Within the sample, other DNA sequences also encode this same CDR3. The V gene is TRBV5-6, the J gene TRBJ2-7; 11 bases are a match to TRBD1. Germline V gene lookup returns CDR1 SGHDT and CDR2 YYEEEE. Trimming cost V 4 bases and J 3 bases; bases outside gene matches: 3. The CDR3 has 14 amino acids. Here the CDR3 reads CASSPGTGGYEQYF. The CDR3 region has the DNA TGTGCCAGCAGCCCCGGGACAGGGGGCTACGAGCAGTACTTC.

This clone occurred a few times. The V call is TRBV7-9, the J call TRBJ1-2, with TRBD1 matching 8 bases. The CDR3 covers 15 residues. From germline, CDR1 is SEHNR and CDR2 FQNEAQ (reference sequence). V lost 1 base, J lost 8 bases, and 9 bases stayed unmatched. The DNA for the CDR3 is TGTGCCAGCAGCTTAGGCGTGGGACAGGAGGAGGGCTACACCTTC. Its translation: CASSLGVGQEEGYTF. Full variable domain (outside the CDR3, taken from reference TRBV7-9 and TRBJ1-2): DTGVSQNPRHKITKRGQNVTFRCDPISEHNRLYWYRQTLGQGPEFLTYFQNEAQLEKSRLLSDRFSAERPKGSFSTLEIQRTEQGDSAMYLCASSLGVGQEEGYTFGSGTRLTVV.

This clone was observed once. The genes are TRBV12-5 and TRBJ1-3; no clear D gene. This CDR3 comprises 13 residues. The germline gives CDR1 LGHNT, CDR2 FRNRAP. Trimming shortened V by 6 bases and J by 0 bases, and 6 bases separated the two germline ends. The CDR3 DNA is TGTGCTAGTGGCCCCCGCTCTGGAAACACCATATATTTT. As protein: CASGPRSGNTIYF.

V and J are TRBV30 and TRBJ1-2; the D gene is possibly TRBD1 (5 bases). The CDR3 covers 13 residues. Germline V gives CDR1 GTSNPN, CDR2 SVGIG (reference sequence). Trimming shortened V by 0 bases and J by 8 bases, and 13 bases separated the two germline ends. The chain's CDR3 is CAWSVGQGKGYTF. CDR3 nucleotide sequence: TGTGCCTGGAGTGTAGGGCAGGGAAAAGGCTACACCTTC.

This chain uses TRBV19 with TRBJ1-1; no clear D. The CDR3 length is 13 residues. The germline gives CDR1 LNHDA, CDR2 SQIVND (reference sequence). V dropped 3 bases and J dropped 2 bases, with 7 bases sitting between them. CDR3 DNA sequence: TGTGCCAGTAGTATTGGGAGAAACACTGAAGCTTTCTTT. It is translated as CASSIGRNTEAFF.

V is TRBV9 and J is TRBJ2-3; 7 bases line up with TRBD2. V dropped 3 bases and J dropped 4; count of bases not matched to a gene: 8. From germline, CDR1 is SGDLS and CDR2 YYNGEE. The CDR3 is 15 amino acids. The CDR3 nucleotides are TGTGCCAGCAGCGCCCGACTAGCTGGGGCAGATACGCAGTATTTT. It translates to CASSARLAGADTQYF.

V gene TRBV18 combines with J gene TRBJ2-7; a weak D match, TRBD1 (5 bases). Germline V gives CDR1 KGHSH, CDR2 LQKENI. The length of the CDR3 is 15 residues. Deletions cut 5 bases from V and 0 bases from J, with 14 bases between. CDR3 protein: CASSSSKGPSYEQYF. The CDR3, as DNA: TGTGCCAGCTCATCTTCTAAGGGGCCCTCCTACGAGCAGTACTTC. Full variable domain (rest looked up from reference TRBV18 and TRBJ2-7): NAGVMQNPRHLVRRRGQEARLRCSPMKGHSHVYWYRQLPEEGLKFMVYLQKENIIDESGMPKERFSAEFPKEGPSILRIQQVVRGDSAAYFCASSSSKGPSYEQYFGPGTRLTVT.

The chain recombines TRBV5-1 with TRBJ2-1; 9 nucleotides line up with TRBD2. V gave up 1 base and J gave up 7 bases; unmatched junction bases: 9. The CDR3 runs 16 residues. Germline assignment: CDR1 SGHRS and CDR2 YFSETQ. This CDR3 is CASSLPGLASWNEQFF. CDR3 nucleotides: TGCGCCAGCAGCTTGCCGGGACTAGCCTCTTGGAATGAGCAGTTCTTC.

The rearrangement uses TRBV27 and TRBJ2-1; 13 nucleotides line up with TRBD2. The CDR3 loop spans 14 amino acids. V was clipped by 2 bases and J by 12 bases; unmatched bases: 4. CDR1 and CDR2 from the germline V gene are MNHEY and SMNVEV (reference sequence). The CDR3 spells CASSLTGTSGAQFF. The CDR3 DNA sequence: TGTGCCAGCAGTTTAACGGGGACTAGCGGGGCGCAGTTCTTC.

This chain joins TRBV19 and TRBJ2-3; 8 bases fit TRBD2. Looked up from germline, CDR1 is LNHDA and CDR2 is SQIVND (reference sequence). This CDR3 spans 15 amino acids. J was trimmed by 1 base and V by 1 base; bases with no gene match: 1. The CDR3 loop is CASSIGAGGTDTQYF. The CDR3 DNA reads TGTGCCAGTAGTATAGGAGCGGGGGGCACAGATACGCAGTATTTT.

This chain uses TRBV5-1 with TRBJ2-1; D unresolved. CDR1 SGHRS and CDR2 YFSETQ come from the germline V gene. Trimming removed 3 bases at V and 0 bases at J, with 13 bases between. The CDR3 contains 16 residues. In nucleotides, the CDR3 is TGCGCCAGCAGCTCAATTCTCCTGAGCTCCTACAATGAGCAGTTCTTC. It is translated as CASSSILLSSYNEQFF.

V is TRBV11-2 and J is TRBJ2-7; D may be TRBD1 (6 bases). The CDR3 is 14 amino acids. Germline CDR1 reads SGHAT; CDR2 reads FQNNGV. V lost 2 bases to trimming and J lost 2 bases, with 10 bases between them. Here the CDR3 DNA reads TGTGCCAGCAGCTTACTCAGGGGACCCTACGAGCAGTACTTC. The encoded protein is CASSLLRGPYEQYF.

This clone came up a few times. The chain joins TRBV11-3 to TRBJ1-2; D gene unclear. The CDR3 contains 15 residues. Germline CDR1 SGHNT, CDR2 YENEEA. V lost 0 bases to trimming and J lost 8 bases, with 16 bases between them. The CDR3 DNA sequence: TGTGCCAGCAGCTTAGATAATTCTCAAACATGGGGCTACACCTTC. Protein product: CASSLDNSQTWGYTF.

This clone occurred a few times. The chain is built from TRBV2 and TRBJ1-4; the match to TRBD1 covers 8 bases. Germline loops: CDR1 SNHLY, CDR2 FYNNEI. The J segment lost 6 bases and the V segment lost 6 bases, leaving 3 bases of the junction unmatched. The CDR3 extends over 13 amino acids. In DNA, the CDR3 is TGTGCCAGCAGCAGGGGGCGCGATGAAAAACTGTTTTTT. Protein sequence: CASSRGRDEKLFF.

This chain's CDR3 is CASSFPLRENEQFF. The CDR3 region has the DNA TGTGCCAGCAGCTTCCCACTACGGGAGAATGAGCAGTTCTTC. The genes are TRBV5-6 and TRBJ2-1; weak D call: TRBD2 (6 bases). CDR3 length equals 14 residues. Trimming left V 2 bases short and J 7 bases short, with 13 bases between. CDR1 and CDR2 from the germline V gene are SGHDT and YYEEEE.

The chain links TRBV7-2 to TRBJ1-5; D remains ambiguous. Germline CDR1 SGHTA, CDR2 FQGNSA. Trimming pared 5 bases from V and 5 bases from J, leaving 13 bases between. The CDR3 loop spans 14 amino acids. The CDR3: CASSPLPEHQPQHF. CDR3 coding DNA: TGTGCCAGCAGCCCTTTGCCAGAACATCAGCCCCAGCATTTT.

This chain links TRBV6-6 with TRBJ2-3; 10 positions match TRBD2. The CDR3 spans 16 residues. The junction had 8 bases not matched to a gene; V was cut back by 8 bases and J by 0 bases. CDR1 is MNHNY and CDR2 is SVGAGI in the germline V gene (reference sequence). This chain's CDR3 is CASQRGGVFSTDTQYF. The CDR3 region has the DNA TGTGCCAGCCAGCGGGGGGGAGTTTTCAGCACAGATACGCAGTATTTT.